This T cell receptor (beta chain) was identified during a study of T cells in Graves' hyperthyroidism and ophthalmopathy (dated by TCRdb to 2018 to 2020). For the study in its entirety: Peripheral blood was collected at initial diagnosis, before any treatment. A discovery cohort of roughly 100 patients, roughly 45 with Graves' ophthalmopathy and about 58 with stable Graves' hyperthyroidism, was used to find distinguishing TCR V-J signatures. Prospective prediction of ophthalmopathy was tested in an independent validation cohort of some 19 hyperthyroidism patients and 17 patients who later progressed to ophthalmopathy. The 100 or so discovery patients were divided at random into training and test sets in a 7:3 ratio. In addition, the study compared T-cell repertoires in thyroid tissue and in blood from roughly 6 Graves' hyperthyroidism patients. Following sampling, methimazole starting at 30 mg daily was given to hyperthyroidism patients, and high-dose intravenous methylprednisolone was given to ophthalmopathy patients. The paper describes TCR Vbeta CDR3 sequencing of roughly 130 peripheral blood samples, made up of approximately 40 ophthalmopathy patients, approximately 73 hyperthyroidism patients and approximately 17 progressor patients.

Broader findings and caveats from the paper: A model built on a 13 V-J signature distinguished ophthalmopathy from stable hyperthyroidism, reaching approximately 89% sensitivity and 81.08% specificity in cross-validation and 80%/75% in testing. Most expanded thyroid clonotypes (frequency above 0.001) were also detected in blood, suggesting blood repertoires may reflect thyroid immune responses. Sample size was not statistically predetermined, and investigators were not blinded to group allocation. In validation, the model predicted progression to ophthalmopathy with roughly 66% sensitivity and 72.22% specificity, a median of 6.5 months before onset.

Hyperthyroidism patients were aged 18 to 65 years and newly diagnosed, with disease duration of less than 2 months. Exclusion was applied to patients with uncontrolled infections, other autoimmune diseases, pregnancy or lactation. Diagnoses were established on the basis of clinical symptoms, serum thyroxine and TRAb, thyroid ultrasound, and orbital computed tomography. Blood from progressor patients was collected at the time of first diagnosis with hyperthyroidism, before any ophthalmopathy symptoms had appeared. PBMCs were isolated from 10 ml of fresh peripheral blood by Ficoll-Paque density gradient centrifugation. Progressor patients were first diagnosed with Graves' hyperthyroidism and then developed ophthalmopathy during follow-up. Total RNA was extracted using Trizol reagent, and RNA quality was assessed on an Agilent 2100 Bioanalyzer. This clonotype was seen only once. Its antigen is unknown. A much larger clone lies one base from this, so it may be a read error. Because it lacks the conserved phenylalanine or tryptophan at the end, this CDR3 is likely a read error.

The TCR beta CDR3 regions were amplified from RNA transcripts. For the first round of RT-PCR on the TCR CDR3, the HTBI primer set was used together with the Qiagen OneStep RT-PCR kit. A second multiplex PCR round built the libraries, followed by size selection and purification. Sequencing of the libraries was done on an Illumina HiSeq2000 using paired-end 100 bp reads. The paper's processing steps were these. SOAPnuke was used to process the raw data, with reads discarded if the reads contained adapters or uncalled bases, had a mean Phred below 15, or lacked an exact constant-primer or identifier match. High-quality paired reads were merged with COPE v1.2.5, and unique nucleotide sequences were defined as clonotypes. Clonotypes were aligned to IMGT TRBV, TRBD and TRBJ reference segments using MiTCR v1.1. The analysis included only V-J combinations with a frequency above 0.0001, which together covered 99% to 99.2% of the repertoires. The TCS score was defined as F50 (clonal expansion) divided by E x V (chaos), with BLOSUM62-based TCRdist calculated between CDR3 peptides within each V-J. Welch's t-statistics and random forest reduced just over 500 V-J features to 10 to 15, which were used in a naive Bayes classifier (R e1071). TCRdb cleaned the public reads at Q25 with fastp, built clones with MiXCR and kept in-frame beta chains. All rows with the same CDR3 protein become a single entry with the most common DNA and genes. The V and J calls were not made by the authors but by TCRdb's processing. The sample table contains 130,000 to 150,000 distinct CDR3 sequences; only one count was recorded for less than 25% of them. Of the sample, 60% to 70% falls within the top ten clones.

The germline ends are 9 bases apart after V is trimmed by 6 bases and J by 4 bases. Ends included, the CDR3 has 12 residues. Of all the DNA, just the CDR3 is kept, 36 bases in frame from base 1. According to the germline V gene, CDR1 reads MDHEN and CDR2 reads SYDVKM. This TCR came from a woman aged 45-59 years with Graves' hyperthyroidism that later progressed to Graves' ophthalmopathy. The sequence is built from TRBV28 and TRBJ1-2; too little of a D gene remains to name it. The sequenced sample consisted of blood. The CDR3 region has the sequence CASSPEAYGYTL. The sequenced DNA is TGTGCCAGCAGCCCCGAAGCCTATGGCTACACCCTC.